This T cell receptor beta chain was recovered during a study of blood T cell repertoires in COVID-19. Study details: COVID-19 samples, acute and convalescent, were from the United States, Italy and Spain.

Authors' analysis steps: Amplified reference gene primers provided the basis for estimating nucleated cell counts. Here immunoSEQ multiplex PCR was the method, and the copy in TCRdb shows in-frame clones only, minus some. V, J and clone size were drawn from that table, and D and trimming were deduced from the DNA. The sample yields fewer than 350,000 clones, approximately 90% seen once. Exposed enrollees encountered a COVID-19 case at some point within 2 weeks before study entry. In germline, CDR1 is SNHLY, CDR2 FYNNEI. This CDR3 region has 11 residues. V was cut by 6 bases and J by 6 bases, with 5 bases left in between.

The TCR originated in a man aged 35 to 55 who had been exposed to COVID-19. This chain links TRBV2 with TRBJ1-4, with D maybe TRBD1 (5 bases). The source material was PBMCs or T cells enriched from blood (not recorded which). The CDR3 protein is CASSRDEKLFF. CDR3 in DNA: TGTGCCAGCAGCAGGGATGAAAAACTGTTTTTT.